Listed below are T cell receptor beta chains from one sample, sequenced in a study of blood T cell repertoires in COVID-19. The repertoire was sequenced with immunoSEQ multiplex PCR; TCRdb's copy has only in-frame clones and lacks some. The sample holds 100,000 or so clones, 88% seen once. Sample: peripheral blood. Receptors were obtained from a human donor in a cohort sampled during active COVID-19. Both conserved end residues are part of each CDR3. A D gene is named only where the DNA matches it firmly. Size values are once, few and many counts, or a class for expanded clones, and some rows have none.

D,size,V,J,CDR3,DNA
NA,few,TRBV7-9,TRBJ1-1,CASSSPLPEAFF,TGTGCCAGCAGCTCGCCCCTACCTGAAGCTTTCTTT
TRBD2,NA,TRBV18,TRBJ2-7,CASSFPSGRSLGEQYF,TGTGCCAGCTCATTCCCTAGCGGGAGATCGTTGGGCGAGCAGTACTTC
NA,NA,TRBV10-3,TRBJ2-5,CAISERTEVGTQYF,TGTGCCATCAGTGAGAGAACGGAGGTCGGGACCCAGTACTTC
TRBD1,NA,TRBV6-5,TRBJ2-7,CASRRGQGAYEQYF,TGTGCCAGCAGGCGGGGACAGGGGGCCTACGAGCAGTACTTC
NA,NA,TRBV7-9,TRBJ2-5,CASILAGGETQYF,TGTGCCAGCATTCTAGCAGGAGGAGAGACCCAGTACTTC
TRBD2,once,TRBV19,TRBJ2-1,CASGRAGGSYNEQFF,TGTGCCAGTGGTCGAGCGGGAGGGTCCTACAATGAGCAGTTCTTC
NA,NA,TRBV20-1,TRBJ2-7,CSARADYEQYF,TGCAGTGCTAGAGCAGACTACGAGCAGTACTTC
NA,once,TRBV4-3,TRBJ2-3,CASSQDRGDTQYF,TGCGCCAGCAGCCAAGATCGGGGAGATACGCAGTATTTT
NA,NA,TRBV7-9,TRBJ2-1,CASGNGGSGNEQFF,TGTGCCAGCGGGAACGGGGGATCGGGGAATGAGCAGTTCTTC
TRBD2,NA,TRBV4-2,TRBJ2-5,CASSQGASGHQETQYF,TGTGCCAGCAGCCAGGGGGCTAGCGGGCACCAAGAGACCCAGTACTTC
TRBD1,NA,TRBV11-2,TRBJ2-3,CASSLEGQPTDTQYF,TGTGCCAGCAGCTTAGAGGGACAGCCCACAGATACGCAGTATTTT
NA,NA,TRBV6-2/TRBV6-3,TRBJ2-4,CASSPWYPGRIAKNIQYF,TGTGCCAGCAGCCCTTGGTACCCAGGAAGGATAGCCAAAAACATTCAGTACTTC
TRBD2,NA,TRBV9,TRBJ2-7,CASSASGFSSYEQYF,TGTGCCAGCAGCGCTAGCGGGTTCAGCTCCTACGAGCAGTACTTC
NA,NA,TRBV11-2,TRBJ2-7,CASSLDDQGSYEQYF,TGTGCCAGCAGCTTAGATGACCAGGGCTCCTACGAGCAGTACTTC
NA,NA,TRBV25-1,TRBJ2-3,CASSERGGGTDTQYF,TGTGCCAGCAGTGAACGGGGCGGGGGCACAGATACGCAGTATTTT
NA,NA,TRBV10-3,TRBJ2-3,CAISESSGTDTQYF,TGTGCCATCAGTGAGTCTAGTGGCACAGATACGCAGTATTTT
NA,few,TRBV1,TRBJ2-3,CTKDLADNTDTQYF,TGCACCAAAGACCTAGCGGATAACACAGATACGCAGTATTTT
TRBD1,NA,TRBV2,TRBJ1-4,CASSSLYRGKLFF,TGTGCCAGCAGTTCCCTTTACAGGGGAAAACTGTTTTTT
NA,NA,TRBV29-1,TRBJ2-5,CSAKATGHTETQYF,TGCAGCGCGAAGGCTACAGGGCATACGGAGACCCAGTACTTC
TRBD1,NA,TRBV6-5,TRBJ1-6,CASSSIGTGDNSPLHF,TGTGCCAGCAGTTCCATAGGGACAGGGGACAATTCACCCCTCCACTTT
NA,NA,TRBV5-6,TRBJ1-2,CASSSVSNYGYTF,TGTGCCAGCAGCTCTGTATCTAACTATGGCTACACCTTC
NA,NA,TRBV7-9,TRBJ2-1,CASTRTDSYNEQFF,TGTGCCAGCACCAGGACAGACTCCTACAATGAGCAGTTCTTC
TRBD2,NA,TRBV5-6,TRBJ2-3,CASSLGLGGRMDTQYF,TGTGCCAGCAGCTTGGGGCTCGGCGGGAGGATGGATACGCAGTATTTT
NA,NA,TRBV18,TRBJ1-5,CASSPDSVYSNQPQHF,TGTGCCAGCTCACCTGACAGTGTTTATAGCAATCAGCCCCAGCATTTT
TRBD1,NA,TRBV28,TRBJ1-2,CASSRPRGLGYGYTF,TGTGCCAGCAGTCGACCGAGGGGGCTTGGCTATGGCTACACCTTC
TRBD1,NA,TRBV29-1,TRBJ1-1,CSVEGQGATEAFF,TGCAGCGTTGAAGGGCAGGGGGCCACTGAAGCTTTCTTT
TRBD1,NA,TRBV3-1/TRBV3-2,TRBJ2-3,CASSQRDRGTDTQYF,TGTGCCAGCAGCCAGAGGGACAGGGGAACAGATACGCAGTATTTT
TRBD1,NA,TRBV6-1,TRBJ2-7,CASSDFPGGALAYEQYF,TGTGCCAGCAGTGATTTTCCAGGGGGCGCCCTGGCCTACGAGCAGTACTTC
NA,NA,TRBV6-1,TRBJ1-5,CASSEHGGLGNQPQHF,TGTGCCAGCAGTGAACACGGGGGGTTGGGCAATCAGCCCCAGCATTTT
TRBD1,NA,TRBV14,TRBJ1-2,CASSQDLGQVDGYTF,TGTGCCAGCAGCCAAGACCTGGGACAGGTCGATGGCTACACCTTC
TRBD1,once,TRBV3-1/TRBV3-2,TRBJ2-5,CASAPGQGGSETQYF,TGTGCCAGCGCGCCGGGACAGGGGGGTAGTGAGACCCAGTACTTC
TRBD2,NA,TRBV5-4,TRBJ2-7,CASSSGLAGGGEQYF,TGTGCCAGCAGTTCAGGACTAGCGGGAGGAGGCGAGCAGTACTTC
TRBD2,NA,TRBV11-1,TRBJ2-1,CASSFSGTSSDEQFF,TGTGCCAGCAGCTTCTCCGGGACTAGCAGCGATGAGCAGTTCTTC
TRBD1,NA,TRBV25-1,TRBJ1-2,CASTPGTVGYGYTF,TGTGCCAGCACCCCCGGGACAGTAGGCTATGGCTACACCTTC
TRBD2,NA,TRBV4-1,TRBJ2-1,CASSPLGLADSYNEQFF,TGCGCCAGCAGCCCTTTGGGACTAGCGGATTCCTACAATGAGCAGTTCTTC
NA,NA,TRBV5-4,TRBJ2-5,CASKGSGAGIQETQYF,TGTGCCAGCAAGGGGTCAGGGGCTGGCATCCAAGAGACCCAGTACTTC
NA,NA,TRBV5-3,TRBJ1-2,CARSSAEANYGYTF,TGTGCCAGAAGCTCCGCAGAAGCTAACTATGGCTACACCTTC
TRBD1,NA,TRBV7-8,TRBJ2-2,CASSLVGTVIDTNTGELFF,TGTGCCAGCAGCTTAGTTGGGACAGTCATAGATACGAACACCGGGGAGCTGTTTTTT
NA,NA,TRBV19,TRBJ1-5,CASTLAGDLITHNQPQHF,TGTGCCAGTACCTTGGCGGGGGACCTCATCACTCACAATCAGCCCCAGCATTTT
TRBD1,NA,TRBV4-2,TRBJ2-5,CASSHRQGQETQYF,TGTGCCAGCAGTCACAGACAGGGACAAGAGACCCAGTACTTC
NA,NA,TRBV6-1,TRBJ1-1,CASSENRDLEAFF,TGTGCCAGCAGTGAGAACAGGGACCTTGAAGCTTTCTTT
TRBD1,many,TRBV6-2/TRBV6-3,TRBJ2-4,CASSLWTGGGIQYF,TGTGCCAGCAGTTTATGGACAGGTGGTGGGATTCAGTACTTC
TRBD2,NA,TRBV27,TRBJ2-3,CASSSLAGSTDTQYF,TGTGCCAGCAGTTCGCTAGCGGGTAGCACAGATACGCAGTATTTT
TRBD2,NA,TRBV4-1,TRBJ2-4,CASSQPGGRGSYKNIQYF,TGCGCCAGCAGTCAGCCGGGGGGGCGCGGGTCGTACAAAAACATTCAGTACTTC
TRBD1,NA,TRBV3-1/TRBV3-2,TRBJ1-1,CASGTGNTEAFF,TGTGCCAGCGGGACAGGGAACACTGAAGCTTTCTTT
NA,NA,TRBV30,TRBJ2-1,CAWGRGASSYNEQFF,TGTGCCTGGGGACGCGGGGCTAGCTCCTACAATGAGCAGTTCTTC
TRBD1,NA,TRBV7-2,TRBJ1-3,CASSLRGRENTIYF,TGTGCCAGCAGCCTCAGGGGGCGGGAAAACACCATATATTTT
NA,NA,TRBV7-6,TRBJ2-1,CASSLAPDNEQFF,TGTGCCAGCAGCTTAGCGCCGGACAATGAGCAGTTCTTC
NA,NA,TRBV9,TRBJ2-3,CASSVLGNTDTQYF,TGTGCCAGCAGCGTACTGGGCAACACAGATACGCAGTATTTT
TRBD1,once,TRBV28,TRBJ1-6,CAGGDRGAPLHF,TGTGCCGGGGGGGACAGGGGTGCACCCCTCCACTTT
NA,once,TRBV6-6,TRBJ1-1,CASVPRYNTEAFF,TGTGCCAGTGTCCCCAGGTATAACACTGAAGCTTTCTTT
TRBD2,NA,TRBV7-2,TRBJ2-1,CASSRGTSRDLIF,TGTGCCAGCAGCAGAGGGACTAGCAGGGACCTGATCTTC